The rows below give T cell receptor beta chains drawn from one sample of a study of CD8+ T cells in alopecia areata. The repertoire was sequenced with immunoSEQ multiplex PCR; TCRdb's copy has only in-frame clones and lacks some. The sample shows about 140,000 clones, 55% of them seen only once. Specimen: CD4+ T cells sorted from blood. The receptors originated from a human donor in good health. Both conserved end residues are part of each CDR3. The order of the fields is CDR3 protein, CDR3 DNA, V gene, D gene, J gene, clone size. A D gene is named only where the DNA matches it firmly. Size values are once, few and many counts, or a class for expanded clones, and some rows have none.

CASRLPGFGYTF | TGTGCCAGCCGACTTCCAGGGTTTGGCTACACCTTC | TRBV28 | - | TRBJ1-2 | few
CASTKNPGAPGNTGELFF | TGTGCCAGCACTAAGAATCCGGGGGCCCCGGGTAACACCGGGGAGCTGTTTTTT | TRBV28 | - | TRBJ2-2 | -
CASSIIFANTGELFF | TGTGCCAGTAGTATCATATTCGCGAACACCGGGGAGCTGTTTTTT | TRBV19 | - | TRBJ2-2 | few
CSVQWGTYEQYF | TGCAGCGTACAGTGGGGCACCTACGAGCAGTACTTC | TRBV29-1 | - | TRBJ2-7 | -
CASSGDLPAQYF | TGTGCCAGCAGTGGAGACTTACCGGCGCAGTACTTC | TRBV2 | - | TRBJ2-7 | -
CAISDSGSTYNEQFF | TGTGCCATCAGTGACAGCGGGAGTACCTACAATGAGCAGTTCTTC | TRBV10-3 | TRBD2 | TRBJ2-1 | medium-sized
CASSLDPSSGNTIYF | TGCGCCAGCAGCCTTGATCCCTCCTCTGGAAACACCATATATTTT | TRBV5-1 | - | TRBJ1-3 | many
CASTLQGEKLFF | TGTGCCAGCACCCTCCAGGGGGAAAAACTGTTTTTT | TRBV28 | - | TRBJ1-4 | -
CASSWNQETQYF | TGCGCCAGCAGCTGGAACCAAGAGACCCAGTACTTC | TRBV5-1 | - | TRBJ2-5 | -
CAWSRMNTEAFF | TGTGCCTGGAGTCGCATGAACACTGAAGCTTTCTTT | TRBV30 | - | TRBJ1-1 | -
CASSLVPAQETQYF | TGCGCCAGCAGCTTGGTCCCAGCACAAGAGACCCAGTACTTC | TRBV5-1 | - | TRBJ2-5 | once
CSVAWLVSYNEQFF | TGCAGCGTTGCCTGGCTAGTTTCCTACAATGAGCAGTTCTTC | TRBV29-1 | - | TRBJ2-1 | -
CSVDARYRETQYF | TGCAGCGTTGATGCCAGGTATCGCGAGACCCAGTACTTC | TRBV29-1 | - | TRBJ2-5 | -
CSVHTSLNIQYF | TGCAGCGTTCATACCTCTCTAAACATTCAGTACTTC | TRBV29-1 | - | TRBJ2-4 | few
CASSAPTGTGEQYF | TGCGCCAGCAGCGCACCGACGGGGACAGGCGAGCAGTACTTC | TRBV5-1 | TRBD1 | TRBJ2-7 | few
CASSPILYRGDTEAFF | TGCGCCAGCAGTCCGATACTATACAGGGGAGACACTGAAGCTTTCTTT | TRBV23-1 | TRBD1 | TRBJ1-1 | -
CASSFGRAGGQETQYF | TGTGCCAGCAGCTTTGGTCGGGCGGGAGGGCAAGAGACCCAGTACTTC | TRBV5-6 | TRBD2 | TRBJ2-5 | -
CASSPPRPGGEQFF | TGTGCCAGCAGTCCACCCCGCCCAGGGGGTGAGCAGTTCTTC | TRBV28 | TRBD1 | TRBJ2-1 | once
CAWKGGQETQYF | TGTGCCTGGAAGGGGGGGCAAGAGACCCAGTACTTC | TRBV30 | - | TRBJ2-5 | -
CASSVGGVGETQYF | TGTGCCAGCAGTGTGGGAGGGGTCGGGGAGACCCAGTACTTC | TRBV6-1 | TRBD2 | TRBJ2-5 | -
CASSQGTLSSYNEQFF | TGCGCCAGCAGCCAGGGGACCTTGAGCTCCTACAATGAGCAGTTCTTC | TRBV4-1 | - | TRBJ2-1 | few
CASSESGYRGYTF | TGTGCCAGCAGTGAATCGGGATATCGTGGCTACACCTTC | TRBV2 | - | TRBJ1-2 | -
CASTQRNSGAAGNTIYF | TGTGCCAGCACTCAGAGAAACTCAGGGGCGGCTGGAAACACCATATATTTT | TRBV7-9 | - | TRBJ1-3 | few
CASTPRGGGRTMFF | TGTGCCAGCACCCCCCGTGGAGGCGGGAGGACGATGTTCTTC | TRBV25-1 | TRBD2 | TRBJ2-1 | -
CASDSSGANVLTF | TGTGCCAGTGACAGCTCTGGGGCCAACGTCCTGACTTTC | TRBV18 | - | TRBJ2-6 | -
CSVRLAGELYEQYF | TGCAGCGTTAGACTAGCGGGAGAGCTGTACGAGCAGTACTTC | TRBV29-1 | TRBD2 | TRBJ2-7 | -
CASSGGPQETQYF | TGTGCCAGCAGCGGTGGGCCCCAAGAGACCCAGTACTTC | TRBV2 | - | TRBJ2-5 | -
CASSEQGPQETQYF | TGTGCCAGCAGTGAACAGGGTCCACAAGAGACCCAGTACTTC | TRBV2 | - | TRBJ2-5 | -
CASSRPGAPTEAFF | TGTGCCAGCAGTCGACCAGGGGCGCCCACTGAAGCTTTCTTT | TRBV27 | - | TRBJ1-1 | -
CASSLLGTGGYEQYF | TGTGCCAGCAGCTTACTCGGGACAGGGGGCTACGAGCAGTACTTC | TRBV7-6 | TRBD1 | TRBJ2-7 | -
CASSLEMGETQYF | TGCGCCAGCAGCTTGGAGATGGGGGAGACCCAGTACTTC | TRBV5-1 | - | TRBJ2-5 | -
CASSPFREETQYF | TGTGCCAGCAGCCCCTTCCGTGAAGAGACCCAGTACTTC | TRBV7-3 | - | TRBJ2-5 | -
CASSEGPLGNQPQHF | TGTGCCAGCAGTGAGGGGCCCCTGGGCAATCAGCCCCAGCATTTT | TRBV6-1 | - | TRBJ1-5 | -
CASRGGTEAYEQYF | TGTGCCAGCAGGGGGGGGACAGAAGCCTACGAGCAGTACTTC | TRBV6-5 | - | TRBJ2-7 | few
CSVQSHSQETQYF | TGCAGCGTTCAATCGCACAGCCAAGAGACCCAGTACTTC | TRBV29-1 | - | TRBJ2-5 | -
CASSEYFYEQYF | TGTGCCAGCAGTGAATATTTCTACGAGCAGTACTTC | TRBV25-1 | - | TRBJ2-7 | -
CSVGRGMNTEAFF | TGCAGCGTTGGTCGGGGAATGAACACTGAAGCTTTCTTT | TRBV29-1 | - | TRBJ1-1 | -
CASSWSVGTGGETQYF | TGCGCCAGCAGCTGGTCCGTGGGGACAGGGGGCGAGACCCAGTACTTC | TRBV5-1 | TRBD1 | TRBJ2-5 | -
CASSIQTDSNQPQHF | TGTGCCAGTAGTATACAGACAGACAGCAATCAGCCCCAGCATTTT | TRBV19 | - | TRBJ1-5 | -
CSVFVGTQYF | TGCAGCGTTTTTGTCGGGACCCAGTACTTC | TRBV29-1 | - | TRBJ2-5 | few
CSVEEPGVTYEQYF | TGCAGCGTCGAAGAGCCGGGGGTAACCTACGAGCAGTACTTC | TRBV29-1 | - | TRBJ2-7 | few